This TCR beta chain was recovered during a study of T-cell reconstitution after alpha-beta-depleted transplantation in children. Findings and limits, study-wide: Newly produced T cells mostly accounted for T-cell counts and diversity one year post-transplant. As was reported, about two months after transplant, alpha-beta T cells came from several hundred expanded graft clones. Recipient T cells and thymic progenitors that survived gave rise to the high TCRbeta diversity observed at day 60 in some patients.

V shed 6 bases and J 3 bases; nucleotides not matched to a gene: 6. Germline CDR1 and CDR2: DFQATT and SNEGSKA (reference sequence). CDR3 size: 13 residues. The TCRbeta library was prepared with unique molecular identifiers. In TCRdb, the PCR reads were re-called with MiXCR into one record per CDR3 protein. The table records approximately 1,000,000 distinct CDR3 sequences, roughly 29% of them present only once. This clonotype was seen a handful of times. Its matching antigen is unknown. The rearrangement uses TRBV20-1 and TRBJ1-2; TRBD1 aligns across 8 bases. The specimen was PBMCs, mostly from graft donor cells, collected 360 days after TCRalphabeta/CD19-depleted stem cell transplant. The sequence derives from a boy in the first two years of life who had a stem cell transplant for SCID, so the T cells may come from the graft donor. The CDR3 here is CSAVRGRDYGYTF. The DNA of the CDR3 is TGCAGTGCGGTCAGGGGGCGCGACTATGGCTACACCTTC.